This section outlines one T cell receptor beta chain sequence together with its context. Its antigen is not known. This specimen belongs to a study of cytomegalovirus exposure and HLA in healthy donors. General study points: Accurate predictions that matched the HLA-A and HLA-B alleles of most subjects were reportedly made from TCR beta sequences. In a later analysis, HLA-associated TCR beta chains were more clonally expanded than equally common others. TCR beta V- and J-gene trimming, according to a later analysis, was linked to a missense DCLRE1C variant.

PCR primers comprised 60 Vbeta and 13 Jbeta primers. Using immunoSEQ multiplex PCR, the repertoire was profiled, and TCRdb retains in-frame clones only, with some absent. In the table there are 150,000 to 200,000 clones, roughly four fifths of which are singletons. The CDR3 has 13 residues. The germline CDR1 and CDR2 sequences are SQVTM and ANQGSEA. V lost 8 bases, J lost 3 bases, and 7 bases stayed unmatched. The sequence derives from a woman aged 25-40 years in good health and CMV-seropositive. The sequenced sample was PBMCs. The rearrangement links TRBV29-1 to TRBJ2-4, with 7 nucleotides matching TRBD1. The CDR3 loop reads CSIHRGGKNIQYF. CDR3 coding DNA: TGCAGCATACACAGGGGTGGCAAAAACATTCAGTACTTC.